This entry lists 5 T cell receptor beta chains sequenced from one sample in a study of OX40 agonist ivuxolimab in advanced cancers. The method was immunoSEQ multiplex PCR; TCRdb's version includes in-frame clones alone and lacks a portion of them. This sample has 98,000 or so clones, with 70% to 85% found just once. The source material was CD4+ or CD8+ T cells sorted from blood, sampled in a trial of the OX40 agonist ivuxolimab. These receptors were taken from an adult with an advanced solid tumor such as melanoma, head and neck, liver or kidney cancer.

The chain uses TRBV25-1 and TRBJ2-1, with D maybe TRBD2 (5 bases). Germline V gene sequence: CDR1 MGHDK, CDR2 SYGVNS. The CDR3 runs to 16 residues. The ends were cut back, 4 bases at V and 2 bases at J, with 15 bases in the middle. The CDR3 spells CASSAYWTLTYNEQFF. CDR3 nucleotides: TGTGCCAGCAGTGCCTATTGGACTCTCACCTACAATGAGCAGTTCTTC.

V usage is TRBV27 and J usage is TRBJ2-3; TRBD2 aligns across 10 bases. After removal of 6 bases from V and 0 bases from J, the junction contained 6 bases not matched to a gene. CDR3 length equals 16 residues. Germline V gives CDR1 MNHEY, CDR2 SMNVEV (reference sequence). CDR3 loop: CASRRSGRASTDTQYF. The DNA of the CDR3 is TGTGCCAGCAGACGCAGCGGGAGGGCTAGCACAGATACGCAGTATTTT.

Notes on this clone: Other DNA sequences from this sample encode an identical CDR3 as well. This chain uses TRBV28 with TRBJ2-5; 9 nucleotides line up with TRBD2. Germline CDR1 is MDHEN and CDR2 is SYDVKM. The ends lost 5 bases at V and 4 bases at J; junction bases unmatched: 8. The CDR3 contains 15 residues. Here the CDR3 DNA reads TGTGCCAGCAGTGGGGGGGGAGCGGGAGGAGAGACCCAGTACTTC. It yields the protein CASSGGGAGGETQYF.

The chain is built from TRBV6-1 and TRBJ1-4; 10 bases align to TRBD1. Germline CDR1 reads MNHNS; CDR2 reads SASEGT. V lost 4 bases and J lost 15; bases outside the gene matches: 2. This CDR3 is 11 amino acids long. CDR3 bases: TGTGCCAGCAGTGTTGGGACAGGGGTGTTTTTT. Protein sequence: CASSVGTGVFF.

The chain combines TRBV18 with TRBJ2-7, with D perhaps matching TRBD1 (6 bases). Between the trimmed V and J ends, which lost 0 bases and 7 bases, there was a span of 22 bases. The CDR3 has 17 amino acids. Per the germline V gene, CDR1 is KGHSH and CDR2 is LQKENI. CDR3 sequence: CASSPPPVGQTVQEQYF. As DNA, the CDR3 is TGTGCCAGCTCACCACCGCCGGTAGGACAGACGGTTCAGGAGCAGTACTTC.